This T cell receptor beta chain was sequenced in a study of T cells after yellow fever vaccination. Background on the study: Where fractions had low cell numbers, libraries were prepared from them with the SMART-Seq v4 Ultra Low Input RNA kit. Whole-study results and caveats: Primary-vaccination clones mostly resurfaced post-booster (nearly 97% CD4, more than 80% CD8). The CD4 and CD8 compartments had a small share of their clonotypes in common.

The germline V and J ends were trimmed by 8 bases and 0 bases, with 20 bases remaining between them. The CDR3 extends over 17 amino acids. There are a few counts of this clonotype. The antigen remains undetermined. Researchers made TCR cDNA using 5'RACE template switching, and this step added a universal primer site and UMIs. TCRdb recomputed calls from the 5' RACE reads with MiXCR, one row per CDR3 protein. The sample contains approximately 510,000 distinct CDR3 sequences, roughly a fifth of which appear only once. V gene TRBV12-3 or TRBV12-4 combines with J gene TRBJ1-5, with D tentatively TRBD1 (6 bases). Sequencing used PBMCs, obtained 21 days after the first yellow fever vaccination. The TCR originated in a man younger than 30 who received the YFV17D yellow fever vaccine. CDR3 protein: CASSPGGNTYSNQPQHF. CDR3 DNA: TGTGCCAGCTCCCCCGGGGGCAACACTTATAGCAATCAGCCCCAGCATTTT.